The 26 T cell receptor beta chains reported below all come from one sample, sequenced in a study of cytomegalovirus exposure and HLA in healthy donors. The PCR had 60 Vbeta and 13 Jbeta primers. The protocol was immunoSEQ multiplex PCR, while the TCRdb copy is restricted to in-frame clones and leaves out a portion. The table shows some 200,000 clones, with approximately 70% occurring only once. The sequenced material came from PBMCs. These receptors came from a man between 40 and 49 years old in good health and CMV-seropositive.

The gene calls are TRBV25-1 and TRBJ1-4, with unresolved D. CDR3 size: 15 residues. From germline, CDR1 is MGHDK and CDR2 SYGVNS. The germline V and J ends were trimmed by 7 bases and 6 bases, with 18 bases remaining between them. CDR3 loop: CASIDDGRWDEKLFF. The CDR3 nucleotides are TGTGCCAGCATCGATGATGGGAGATGGGATGAAAAACTGTTTTTT.

The chain carries TRBV4-1 and TRBJ2-3; 11 positions match TRBD1. V lost 3 bases and J lost 6; bases outside the gene matches: 8. CDR1 and CDR2 (germline): MGHRA, YSYEKL. CDR3 length: 16 residues. CDR3 bases: TGCGCCAGCAGCCAGTGGGACAGGGGGAGTATTGATACGCAGTATTTT. Protein sequence: CASSQWDRGSIDTQYF.

The rearrangement joins TRBV28 to TRBJ2-5, with 7 bases lining up with TRBD1. The CDR3 extends over 15 amino acids. The germline V gene has CDR1 MDHEN and CDR2 SYDVKM. V gave up 6 bases and J gave up 5 bases; unmatched junction bases: 12. CDR3 in amino acids: CASSPDRRSGETQYF. The CDR3 bases are TGTGCCAGCAGCCCGGACAGGCGTAGTGGGGAGACCCAGTACTTC. The variable domain in full, with the rest retrieved from reference TRBV28 and TRBJ2-5, is DVKVTQSSRYLVKRTGEKVFLECVQDMDHENMFWYRQDPGLGLRLIYFSYDVKMKEKGDIPEGYSVSREKKERFSLILESASTNQTSMYLCASSPDRRSGETQYFGPGTRLLVL.

The chain couples TRBV12-5 to TRBJ1-5; 8 bases map to TRBD1. CDR1 is LGHNT and CDR2 is FRNRAP in the germline V gene. The CDR3 has 16 amino acids. The ends lost 6 bases at V and 4 bases at J; junction bases unmatched: 11. The DNA of the CDR3 is TGTGCTAGTGGGGGGGACAGGAGAAAACGAAATCAGCCCCAGCATTTT. It specifies CASGGDRRKRNQPQHF.

The gene calls are TRBV10-1 and TRBJ1-1, with D unresolved. Germline V lookup: CDR1 WNHNN, CDR2 SYGVQD (reference sequence). The CDR3 length is 12 residues. With 8 bases removed from V and 9 bases from J, the gap between germline ends came to 16 bases. CDR3 nucleotide sequence: TGCGCCAGCGGGGAGGCAGGTACGCAAGCTTTCTTT. As protein: CASGEAGTQAFF.

The CDR3 reads CASSLRGITDTQYF. The CDR3 DNA reads as TGTGCCAGCAGCTTGCGGGGGATCACAGATACGCAGTATTTT. This chain connects TRBV5-6 to TRBJ2-3, with D maybe TRBD2 (6 bases). Per the germline V gene, CDR1 is SGHDT and CDR2 is YYEEEE. V was pared by 1 base and J by 2 bases, with 8 bases between. CDR3 length: 14 residues.

In this sample, this clone turned up once. The chain has TRBV14 and TRBJ1-1, with D unresolved. Looked up from germline, CDR1 is SGHDN and CDR2 is FVKESK. V shed 4 bases and J shed 3 bases, with 9 bases lying between them. The CDR3 is 13 residues long. The DNA for the CDR3 is TGTGCCAGCAGCCTGACTGAGGACACTGAAGCTTTCTTT. Its translation is CASSLTEDTEAFF.

This clone was seen once. This chain uses TRBV6-1 with TRBJ2-5; weak D call: TRBD1 (6 bases). V was pared by 4 bases and J by 3 bases, with 9 bases between. This CDR3 spans 13 amino acids. Germline CDR1 and CDR2: MNHNS and SASEGT. CDR3 DNA: TGTGCCAGCAGTGGAAGGGGGAAAGAGACCCAGTACTTC. Translation: CASSGRGKETQYF.

The rearrangement links TRBV18 to TRBJ2-5; D may be TRBD1 (6 bases). CDR3 length: 16 residues. The ends were cut back, 2 bases at V and 4 bases at J, with 17 bases in the middle. The germline V gene has CDR1 KGHSH and CDR2 LQKENI. CDR3 nucleotides: TGTGCCAGCTCACCAACCGACAGGCCTTACAGAGAGACCCAGTACTTC. Encoded protein: CASSPTDRPYRETQYF. The full variable domain, its missing parts supplied by reference TRBV18 and TRBJ2-5, is NAGVMQNPRHLVRRRGQEARLRCSPMKGHSHVYWYRQLPEEGLKFMVYLQKENIIDESGMPKERFSAEFPKEGPSILRIQQVVRGDSAAYFCASSPTDRPYRETQYFGPGTRLLVL.

The chain joins TRBV4-1 to TRBJ2-5, with TRBD2 matching over 12 bases. Germline assignment: CDR1 MGHRA and CDR2 YSYEKL. CDR3 length equals 18 residues. After removal of 1 base from V and 1 base from J, the junction contained 7 bases not matched to a gene. CDR3 coding DNA: TGCGCCAGCAGCCAAGTGCTGGTACTAGCGGGGGGCCAAGAGACCCAGTACTTC. Translated, it gives CASSQVLVLAGGQETQYF.

This chain connects TRBV6-6 to TRBJ1-4, with 11 bases lining up with TRBD1. Germline V gene data show CDR1 as MNHNY and CDR2 as SVGAGI (reference sequence). There are 16 residues in the CDR3. Germline trimming cut 5 bases from V and 3 bases from J; bases unmatched to any gene: 5. CDR3 DNA: TGTGCCAGCAGTCGGACAGGGGGCGCGGCTAATGAAAAACTGTTTTTT. This gives the protein CASSRTGGAANEKLFF.

The chain employs TRBV21-1 and TRBJ1-5; the table gives TRBD1 as D, unverified against the DNA. TRBV21-1 is termed a pseudogene. This CDR3 comprises 14 residues. In DNA, the CDR3 is TGTGCCAGCAGCATGGGACAGGGGATTCAGCCCCAGCATTTT. Protein: CASSMGQGIQPQHF.

The CDR3 DNA is TGTGCCAGCAGCCTTCGGGACAGGGCTCACGAGCAGTACTTC. This codes for CASSLRDRAHEQYF. V is TRBV4-2 and J is TRBJ2-7; 9 positions match TRBD1. V lost 4 bases, J lost 5 bases, and 6 bases stayed unmatched. Germline V lookup: CDR1 LGHNA, CDR2 YNFKEQ. The CDR3 has 14 residues.

The genes are TRBV7-9 and TRBJ2-7; 8 positions agree with TRBD1. This CDR3 comprises 16 residues. Trimming at V came to 5 bases and at J to 4 bases, leaving 13 bases not matched to a gene. Germline CDR1 is SEHNR and CDR2 is FQNEAQ (reference sequence). CDR3 nucleotide sequence: TGTGCCAGCAGCCGGACAGGGTACGAGGGCCTATACGAGCAGTACTTC. Translation: CASSRTGYEGLYEQYF.

This clone was counted only a few times. The chain joins TRBV19 to TRBJ1-5; the D is unclear. This CDR3 has 17 residues. Trimming took 0 bases from V and 0 from J, leaving 12 bases between them. Per germline, CDR1 LNHDA and CDR2 SQIVND (reference sequence). The CDR3, as DNA: TGTGCCAGTAGTATAGATCAAACCTACCCTAGCAATCAGCCCCAGCATTTT. It encodes CASSIDQTYPSNQPQHF. The full variable domain, rest sourced from reference TRBV19 and TRBJ1-5, is DGGITQSPKYLFRKEGQNVTLSCEQNLNHDAMYWYRQDPGQGLRLIYYSQIVNDFQKGDIAEGYSVSREKKESFPLTVTSAQKNPTAFYLCASSIDQTYPSNQPQHFGDGTRLSIL.

The V and J genes are TRBV28 and TRBJ1-2, with TRBD1 identical over 9 bases. Germline V lookup: CDR1 MDHEN, CDR2 SYDVKM. V lost 10 bases to trimming and J lost 8 bases; unmatched junction nucleotides: 14. The CDR3 sequence is 14 residues long. The CDR3 protein is CATGVGTGWGGYTF. The CDR3, as DNA: TGTGCCACCGGGGTCGGGACAGGGTGGGGGGGCTACACCTTC.

The J gene is TRBJ1-5, the V gene TRBV28; perhaps TRBD1 as D (5 bases). Looked up from germline, CDR1 is MDHEN and CDR2 is SYDVKM. CDR3 size: 16 residues. Deletions cut 5 bases from V and 5 bases from J, with 19 bases between. The CDR3 sequence: CASSTSDTTLHQPQHF. The CDR3 coding sequence is TGTGCCAGCAGTACCTCGGACACGACACTGCATCAGCCCCAGCATTTT.

The gene calls are TRBV9 and TRBJ2-3; 9 positions match TRBD2. Per germline, CDR1 SGDLS and CDR2 YYNGEE. This CDR3 region has 18 residues. Trimming cost V 0 bases and J 2 bases; bases outside gene matches: 10. The DNA of the CDR3 is TGTGCCAGCAGCGTAGGAGAGGGGGCTAGCGGGGTCACAGATACGCAGTATTTT. It translates to CASSVGEGASGVTDTQYF. Full variable domain (rest looked up from reference TRBV9 and TRBJ2-3): DSGVTQTPKHLITATGQRVTLRCSPRSGDLSVYWYQQSLDQGLQFLIQYYNGEERAKGNILERFSAQQFPDLHSELNLSSLELGDSALYFCASSVGEGASGVTDTQYFGPGTRLTVL.

The chain recombines TRBV19 with TRBJ1-1, with TRBD1 as a possible D gene (6 bases). The CDR3 totals 14 residues. V dropped 5 bases and J dropped 3 bases, with 13 bases sitting between them. Germline V gene data show CDR1 as LNHDA and CDR2 as SQIVND (reference sequence). The CDR3 coding sequence is TGTGCCAGTAGTCCGGGGGAGGGGGACACTGAAGCTTTCTTT. This encodes CASSPGEGDTEAFF.

The chain recombines TRBV5-1 with TRBJ2-5; 8 bases line up with TRBD1. CDR1 is SGHRS and CDR2 is YFSETQ in the germline V gene. V lost 5 bases and J lost 4; bases outside the gene matches: 10. The CDR3 spans 15 residues. This CDR3 reads CASSFRTGSGETQYF. CDR3 nucleotide sequence: TGCGCCAGCAGTTTCCGGACAGGGTCAGGAGAGACCCAGTACTTC. The full variable domain, with the rest looked up from reference TRBV5-1 and TRBJ2-5, is KAGVTQTPRYLIKTRGQQVTLSCSPISGHRSVSWYQQTPGQGLQFLFEYFSETQRNKGNFPGRFSGRQFSNSRSEMNVSTLELGDSALYLCASSFRTGSGETQYFGPGTRLLVL.

This chain links TRBV19 with TRBJ1-1; 8 bases fit TRBD1. The CDR3 runs 13 residues. J gave up 6 bases and V 5 bases, and 5 bases lay outside the gene matches. Per the germline V gene, CDR1 is LNHDA and CDR2 is SQIVND (reference sequence). This CDR3 is CASSSTGGSEAFF. The DNA of the CDR3 is TGTGCCAGTAGTTCAACAGGGGGATCTGAAGCTTTCTTT.

The rearrangement joins TRBV25-1 to TRBJ1-2; tentatively, D is TRBD1 (5 bases). Germline V gene data show CDR1 as MGHDK and CDR2 as SYGVNS. There are 15 residues in the CDR3. The germline V and J ends were trimmed by 7 bases and 0 bases, with 15 bases remaining between them. The CDR3 reads CASTAGGASNYGYTF. CDR3 bases: TGTGCCAGCACTGCCGGCGGGGCCTCTAACTATGGCTACACCTTC.

Only a few counts were recorded for this clone. This rearrangement joins TRBV7-2 to TRBJ1-3; no firm D call. Germline CDR1 reads SGHTA; CDR2 reads FQGNSA. The CDR3 is made up of 15 amino acids. V shed 2 bases and J shed 0 bases, with 8 bases lying between them. Here the CDR3 reads CASSLRSPSGNTIYF. The CDR3 coding sequence is TGTGCCAGCAGCTTACGTAGCCCCTCTGGAAACACCATATATTTT. Based on the CDR3 plus reference TRBV7-2 and TRBJ1-3, the full variable domain is GAGVSQSPSNKVTEKGKDVELRCDPISGHTALYWYRQSLGQGLEFLIYFQGNSAPDKSGLPSDRFSAERTGGSVSTLTIQRTQQEDSAVYLCASSLRSPSGNTIYFGEGSWLTVV.

This chain joins TRBV10-1 and TRBJ2-7; 10 bases are shared with TRBD1. The germline CDR1 and CDR2 sequences are WNHNN and SYGVQD (reference sequence). The CDR3 covers 19 residues. Germline trimming cut 6 bases from V and 4 bases from J; bases unmatched to any gene: 21. CDR3 protein: CASREPAGERDRGSYEQYF. CDR3 sequence (DNA): TGCGCCAGCAGGGAACCTGCAGGCGAACGGGACAGGGGATCTTACGAGCAGTACTTC.

The rearrangement joins TRBV4-1 to TRBJ2-1, with TRBD2 as a possible D gene (5 bases). V lost 4 bases to trimming and J lost 3 bases, with 13 bases between them. The V gene's germline CDR1 is MGHRA and CDR2 YSYEKL. There are 15 residues in the CDR3. The CDR3 loop is CASSPRWGDYNEQFF. The DNA for the CDR3 is TGCGCCAGCAGCCCCAGGTGGGGAGACTACAATGAGCAGTTCTTC.

The genes are TRBV27 and TRBJ1-6; D possibly corresponds to TRBD1 (6 bases). With 7 bases removed from V and 2 bases from J, the gap between germline ends came to 15 bases. The CDR3 covers 16 residues. In germline, CDR1 is MNHEY, CDR2 SMNVEV (reference sequence). This CDR3 reads CASTPKWTAYNSPLHF. The CDR3 DNA follows: TGTGCCAGCACCCCTAAGTGGACAGCCTATAATTCACCCCTCCACTTT.